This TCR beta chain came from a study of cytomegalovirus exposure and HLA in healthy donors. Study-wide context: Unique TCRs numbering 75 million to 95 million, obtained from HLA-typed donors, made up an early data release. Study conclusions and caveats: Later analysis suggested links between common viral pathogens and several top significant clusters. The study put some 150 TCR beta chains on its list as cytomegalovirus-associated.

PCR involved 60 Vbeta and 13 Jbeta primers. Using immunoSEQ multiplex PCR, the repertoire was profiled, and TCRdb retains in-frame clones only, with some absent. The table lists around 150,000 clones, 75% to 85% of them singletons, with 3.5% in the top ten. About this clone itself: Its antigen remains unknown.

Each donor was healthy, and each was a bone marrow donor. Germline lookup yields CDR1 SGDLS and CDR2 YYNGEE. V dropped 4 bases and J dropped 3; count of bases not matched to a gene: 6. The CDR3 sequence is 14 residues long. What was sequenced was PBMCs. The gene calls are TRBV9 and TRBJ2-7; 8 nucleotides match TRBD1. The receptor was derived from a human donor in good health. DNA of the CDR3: TGTGCCAGCAGCCTCGGACAGGGAGACTACGAGCAGTACTTC. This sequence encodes CASSLGQGDYEQYF.